This TCR beta chain is drawn from a study of shared clonotypes between healthy human individuals. Study results and caveats: Shared clonotypes: about 5.3% naive CD4, roughly 4% naive CD8, over 2% memory CD4, more than 0.3% memory CD8.

The CDR3 contains 16 residues. Trimming removed 5 bases from V and 4 bases from J, with 20 bases in between. The germline CDR1 and CDR2 sequences are WSHSY and SAAADI. About this clone itself: Its antigen is as yet unknown.

The assay was immunoSEQ multiplex PCR, and TCRdb's table has in-frame clones only and misses some. The table lists millions of clones, 85% to 95% of them singletons. The rearrangement uses TRBV10-2 and TRBJ2-5; D may match TRBD1 or TRBD2 (7 bases each). Sequencing was done on a sample of naive CD4+ T cells sorted from blood. Subset indicated: CD45RA+ positively selected. The TCR originated in a man between 18 and 35 years old in good health. DNA of the CDR3: TGCGCCAGCAGTAATGAGGGGGCGGGGGCGGGAGAGACCCAGTACTTC. Protein product: CASSNEGAGAGETQYF.